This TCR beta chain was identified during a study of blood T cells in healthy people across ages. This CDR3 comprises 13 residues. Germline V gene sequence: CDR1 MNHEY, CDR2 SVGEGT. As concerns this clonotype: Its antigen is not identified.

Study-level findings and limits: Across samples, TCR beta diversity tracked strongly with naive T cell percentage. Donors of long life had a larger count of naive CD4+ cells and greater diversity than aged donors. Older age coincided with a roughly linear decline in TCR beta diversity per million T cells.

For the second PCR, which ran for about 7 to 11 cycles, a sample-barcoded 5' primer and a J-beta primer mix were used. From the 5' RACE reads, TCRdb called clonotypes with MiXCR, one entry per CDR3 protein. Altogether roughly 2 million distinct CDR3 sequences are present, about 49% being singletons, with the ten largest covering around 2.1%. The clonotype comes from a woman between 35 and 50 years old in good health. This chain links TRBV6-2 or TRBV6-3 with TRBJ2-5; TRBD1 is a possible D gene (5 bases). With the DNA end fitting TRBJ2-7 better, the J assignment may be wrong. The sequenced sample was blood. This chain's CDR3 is CASSYQGLYEQYF. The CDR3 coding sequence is TGTGCCAGCAGTTACCAGGGCCTTTACGAGCAGTACTTC.